The rows below give T cell receptor beta chains drawn from one sample of a study of technical replicates of blood from a handful of donors. Sequenced by immunoSEQ multiplex PCR; TCRdb stores in-frame clones only, minus some. Of tens of thousands of clones in the sample, about 94% are singletons; the top ten hold 0.25%. The sequenced material came from T cells isolated from PBMCs. Receptors originate from a human donor in good health. The CDR3 runs from the conserved cysteine through the conserved F or W. D genes are given only for firm matches. Where a row states a size, it is once, few, many or the class of an expanded clone; other rows omit it.

J gene: TRBJ2-6; D gene: -; V gene: TRBV28; clone size: once; CDR3 protein: CASSLKGYGANVLTF; CDR3 DNA: TGTGCCAGCAGTTTAAAGGGGTATGGGGCCAACGTCCTGACTTTC
J gene: TRBJ1-2; D gene: -; V gene: TRBV7-2; clone size: -; CDR3 protein: CASSPGGYSYGYTF; CDR3 DNA: TGTGCCAGCAGTCCCGGGGGGTACAGCTATGGCTACACCTTC
J gene: TRBJ2-2; D gene: TRBD1; V gene: TRBV28; clone size: -; CDR3 protein: CASSRPDREAGELFF; CDR3 DNA: TGTGCCAGCAGCCGGCCGGACAGGGAAGCCGGGGAGCTGTTTTTT
J gene: TRBJ2-7; D gene: -; V gene: TRBV28; clone size: -; CDR3 protein: CASSPAGLASSYEQYF; CDR3 DNA: TGTGCCAGCAGTCCAGCCGGACTCGCGAGCTCCTACGAGCAGTACTTC
J gene: TRBJ1-3; D gene: -; V gene: TRBV2; clone size: -; CDR3 protein: CASTQGSGPGNTIYF; CDR3 DNA: TGTGCCAGCACCCAAGGGTCAGGGCCTGGAAACACCATATATTTT
J gene: TRBJ2-1; D gene: TRBD2; V gene: TRBV28; clone size: -; CDR3 protein: CASSFGLAGLNEQFF; CDR3 DNA: TGTGCCAGCAGTTTTGGGCTAGCGGGACTAAATGAGCAGTTCTTC
J gene: TRBJ2-7; D gene: -; V gene: TRBV6-5; clone size: once; CDR3 protein: CASSYRLRGNTYEQYF; CDR3 DNA: TGTGCCAGCAGTTACCGCCTTCGGGGGAACACCTACGAGCAGTACTTC
J gene: TRBJ1-1; D gene: -; V gene: TRBV11-2; clone size: -; CDR3 protein: CASRDTPGNTEAFF; CDR3 DNA: TGTGCCAGCAGGGACACACCGGGGAACACTGAAGCTTTCTTT
J gene: TRBJ1-5; D gene: -; V gene: TRBV6-5; clone size: -; CDR3 protein: CASSYSMSYSNQPQHF; CDR3 DNA: TGTGCCAGCAGTTACTCGATGAGTTATAGCAATCAGCCCCAGCATTTT
J gene: TRBJ2-7; D gene: -; V gene: TRBV18; clone size: -; CDR3 protein: CASAPFTSRLYEQYF; CDR3 DNA: TGTGCCAGCGCCCCCTTCACCTCCAGACTCTACGAGCAGTACTTC
J gene: TRBJ2-1; D gene: -; V gene: TRBV27; clone size: -; CDR3 protein: CASSLQGNNEQFF; CDR3 DNA: TGTGCCAGCAGTTTACAGGGGAACAATGAGCAGTTCTTC
J gene: TRBJ1-2; D gene: -; V gene: TRBV19; clone size: -; CDR3 protein: CASSIGTPQGYTF; CDR3 DNA: TGTGCCAGTAGTATAGGAACCCCCCAGGGCTACACCTTC
J gene: TRBJ2-3; D gene: TRBD1; V gene: TRBV18; clone size: -; CDR3 protein: CASSPGQGLDTQYF; CDR3 DNA: TGTGCCAGCTCACCGGGACAGGGTTTAGATACGCAGTATTTT
J gene: TRBJ2-5; D gene: -; V gene: TRBV5-1; clone size: -; CDR3 protein: CASSLAAGPQGVETQYF; CDR3 DNA: TGCGCCAGCAGCTTGGCCGCGGGACCTCAGGGTGTAGAGACCCAGTACTTC
J gene: TRBJ2-7; D gene: -; V gene: TRBV6-1; clone size: -; CDR3 protein: CASSEARMGAGQNYEQYF; CDR3 DNA: TGTGCCAGCAGTGAAGCTCGCATGGGGGCGGGACAGAACTACGAGCAGTACTTC
J gene: TRBJ1-1; D gene: TRBD1; V gene: TRBV28; clone size: few; CDR3 protein: CASSSYRGEAFF; CDR3 DNA: TGTGCCAGCAGTTCATACAGGGGTGAAGCTTTCTTT
J gene: TRBJ2-6; D gene: -; V gene: TRBV5-4; clone size: once; CDR3 protein: CASSLTYGALSGANVLTF; CDR3 DNA: TGTGCCAGCAGCTTGACTTATGGGGCTCTCTCTGGGGCCAACGTCCTGACTTTC
J gene: TRBJ2-3; D gene: -; V gene: TRBV7-2; clone size: -; CDR3 protein: CASSYTGRDTDTQYF; CDR3 DNA: TGTGCCAGCAGCTATACCGGGAGAGATACAGATACGCAGTATTTT
J gene: TRBJ1-2; D gene: -; V gene: TRBV18; clone size: -; CDR3 protein: CASSPGTEGGYTF; CDR3 DNA: TGTGCCAGCTCACCAGGAACTGAGGGTGGCTACACCTTC
J gene: TRBJ2-2; D gene: TRBD2; V gene: TRBV4-1; clone size: -; CDR3 protein: CASSQSGGLNTGELFF; CDR3 DNA: TGCGCCAGCAGCCAGAGCGGGGGACTCAACACCGGGGAGCTGTTTTTT
J gene: TRBJ1-1; D gene: TRBD1; V gene: TRBV2; clone size: -; CDR3 protein: CASSKRQGSVPSEAFF; CDR3 DNA: TGTGCCAGCAGTAAAAGACAGGGTTCAGTACCCTCTGAAGCTTTCTTT
J gene: TRBJ2-3; D gene: TRBD2; V gene: TRBV29-1; clone size: -; CDR3 protein: CSVAREGVTDTQYF; CDR3 DNA: TGCAGCGTTGCGCGGGAGGGAGTGACAGATACGCAGTATTTT
J gene: TRBJ1-1; D gene: -; V gene: TRBV9; clone size: -; CDR3 protein: CASSVGPDIKAFF; CDR3 DNA: TGTGCCAGCAGCGTAGGCCCGGACATAAAGGCTTTCTTT
J gene: TRBJ2-2; D gene: -; V gene: TRBV6-6; clone size: once; CDR3 protein: CASSPLAAGELFF; CDR3 DNA: TGTGCCAGCAGCCCGCTAGCTGCCGGGGAGCTGTTTTTT
J gene: TRBJ2-5; D gene: TRBD2; V gene: TRBV7-2; clone size: -; CDR3 protein: CASSPPGGRWETQYF; CDR3 DNA: TGTGCCAGCAGCCCGCCAGGCGGGAGGTGGGAGACCCAGTACTTC
J gene: TRBJ2-3; D gene: TRBD2; V gene: TRBV10-3; clone size: -; CDR3 protein: CAISDRAGGSDTQYF; CDR3 DNA: TGTGCCATCAGTGATCGAGCGGGAGGATCAGATACGCAGTATTTT
J gene: TRBJ1-2; D gene: -; V gene: TRBV27; clone size: -; CDR3 protein: CASSFRDNSGYTF; CDR3 DNA: TGTGCCAGCAGTTTCCGGGACAACAGCGGCTACACCTTC
J gene: TRBJ2-4; D gene: -; V gene: TRBV4-1; clone size: -; CDR3 protein: CASSQVGDLAKNIQYF; CDR3 DNA: TGCGCCAGCAGCCAAGTTGGGGACTTAGCCAAAAACATTCAGTACTTC
J gene: TRBJ2-3; D gene: -; V gene: TRBV5-4; clone size: once; CDR3 protein: CASSSSDTQYF; CDR3 DNA: TGTGCCAGCAGTAGTTCAGATACGCAGTATTTT
J gene: TRBJ2-7; D gene: -; V gene: TRBV19; clone size: -; CDR3 protein: CASSDQGGSYEQYF; CDR3 DNA: TGTGCCAGTAGTGATCAGGGGGGATCCTACGAGCAGTACTTC
J gene: TRBJ2-3; D gene: -; V gene: TRBV9; clone size: -; CDR3 protein: CASSVDRASSTDTQYF; CDR3 DNA: TGTGCCAGCAGCGTAGACCGGGCTAGCAGCACAGATACGCAGTATTTT
J gene: TRBJ2-7; D gene: -; V gene: TRBV15; clone size: -; CDR3 protein: CATSRDLAYEQYF; CDR3 DNA: TGTGCCACCAGCAGAGATCTAGCCTACGAGCAGTACTTC
J gene: TRBJ1-6; D gene: -; V gene: TRBV5-1; clone size: -; CDR3 protein: CASNSDRLESPLHF; CDR3 DNA: TGCGCCAGCAACTCCGACAGGTTGGAATCACCCCTCCACTTT
J gene: TRBJ2-6; D gene: -; V gene: TRBV9; clone size: -; CDR3 protein: CASSVAAGAGANVLTF; CDR3 DNA: TGTGCCAGCAGCGTGGCGGCAGGGGCTGGGGCCAACGTCCTGACTTTC
J gene: TRBJ2-1; D gene: TRBD2; V gene: TRBV7-9; clone size: once; CDR3 protein: CASSPRLAGDYNEQFF; CDR3 DNA: TGTGCCAGCAGCCCGAGACTAGCGGGAGACTACAATGAGCAGTTCTTC
J gene: TRBJ1-2; D gene: TRBD1; V gene: TRBV5-1; clone size: -; CDR3 protein: CASRVAGGLGYTF; CDR3 DNA: TGCGCCAGCAGGGTGGCAGGGGGTCTGGGCTACACCTTC
J gene: TRBJ1-1; D gene: -; V gene: TRBV5-1; clone size: -; CDR3 protein: CASSLRGSGTEAFF; CDR3 DNA: TGCGCCAGCAGCCTCAGAGGGTCGGGCACTGAAGCTTTCTTT
J gene: TRBJ2-3; D gene: TRBD1; V gene: TRBV2; clone size: few; CDR3 protein: CASGQGARDTQYF; CDR3 DNA: TGTGCCAGCGGACAGGGGGCAAGAGATACGCAGTATTTT
J gene: TRBJ1-5; D gene: -; V gene: TRBV28; clone size: -; CDR3 protein: CASSINSNQPQHF; CDR3 DNA: TGTGCCAGCAGCATCAATAGCAATCAGCCCCAGCATTTT
J gene: TRBJ2-1; D gene: TRBD1; V gene: TRBV11-2; clone size: -; CDR3 protein: CASSPGQGGYNEQFF; CDR3 DNA: TGTGCCAGCAGCCCCGGACAGGGGGGATACAATGAGCAGTTCTTC
J gene: TRBJ2-2; D gene: -; V gene: TRBV2; clone size: -; CDR3 protein: CASRAGAGELFF; CDR3 DNA: TGTGCCAGCAGGGCAGGGGCCGGGGAGCTGTTTTTT
J gene: TRBJ1-5; D gene: TRBD1; V gene: TRBV5-6; clone size: -; CDR3 protein: CASSHRGSGQPQHF; CDR3 DNA: TGTGCCAGCAGCCACAGGGGATCGGGTCAGCCCCAGCATTTT
J gene: TRBJ2-7; D gene: TRBD2; V gene: TRBV11-2; clone size: -; CDR3 protein: CASSLYLAGYEQYF; CDR3 DNA: TGTGCCAGCAGCTTATATCTAGCGGGCTACGAGCAGTACTTC
J gene: TRBJ2-7; D gene: TRBD1; V gene: TRBV7-7; clone size: -; CDR3 protein: CASSSHPGQGRGEQYF; CDR3 DNA: TGTGCTAGCAGCTCCCACCCGGGACAGGGGAGGGGCGAGCAGTACTTC
J gene: TRBJ2-3; D gene: -; V gene: TRBV21-1; clone size: few; CDR3 protein: CASSIGCGTSGTDTQYF; CDR3 DNA: TGTGCCAGCAGCATAGGGTGCGGAACTAGCGGCACAGATACGCAGTATTTT